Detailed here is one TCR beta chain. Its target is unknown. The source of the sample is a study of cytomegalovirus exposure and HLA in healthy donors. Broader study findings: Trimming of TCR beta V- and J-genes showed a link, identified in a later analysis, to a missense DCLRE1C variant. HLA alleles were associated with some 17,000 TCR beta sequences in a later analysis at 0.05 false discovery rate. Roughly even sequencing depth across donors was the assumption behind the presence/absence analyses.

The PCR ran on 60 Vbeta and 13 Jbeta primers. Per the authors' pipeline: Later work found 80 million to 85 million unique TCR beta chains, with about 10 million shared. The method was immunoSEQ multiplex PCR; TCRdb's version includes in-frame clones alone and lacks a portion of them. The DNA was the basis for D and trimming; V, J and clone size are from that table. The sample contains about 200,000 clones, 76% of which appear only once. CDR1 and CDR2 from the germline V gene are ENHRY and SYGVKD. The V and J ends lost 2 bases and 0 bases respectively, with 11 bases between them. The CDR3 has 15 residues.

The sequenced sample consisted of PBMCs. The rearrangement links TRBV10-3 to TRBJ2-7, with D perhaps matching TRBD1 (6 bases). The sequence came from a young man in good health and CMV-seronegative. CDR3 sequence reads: CAISERQGSSYEQYF. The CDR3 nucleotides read TGTGCCATCAGTGAGAGGCAGGGGAGCTCCTACGAGCAGTACTTC.